The 21 T cell receptor beta chains reported below all come from one sample, sequenced in a study of T cells in localized non-small cell lung cancer. Data came from immunoSEQ multiplex PCR; TCRdb stores just in-frame clones and leaves some out. The data contain 25,000 to 30,000 clones, around 92% of them singletons. This material consisted of peripheral blood mononuclear cells, taken before any cancer treatment. These receptor sequences come from a woman aged 40-75 years with stage III lung adenocarcinoma.

This clone has more than one count but fewer than ten. The chain uses TRBV15 and TRBJ2-7, with TRBD2 as a possible D gene (5 bases). This CDR3 is 14 amino acids long. V lost 0 bases to trimming and J lost 7 bases, with 13 bases between them. In germline, CDR1 is LNHNV, CDR2 YYDKDF (reference sequence). The CDR3 region is CATSRDKVTGEQYF. In DNA, the CDR3 is TGTGCCACCAGCAGAGATAAGGTAACGGGGGAGCAGTACTTC.

V usage is TRBV6-1 and J usage is TRBJ1-4; TRBD1 aligns across 8 bases. The germline CDR1 and CDR2 sequences are MNHNS and SASEGT. The V segment lost 8 bases and the J segment 3 bases; nucleotides outside the gene matches: 5. The CDR3 sequence is 14 residues long. This chain's CDR3 is CASGRQGSNEKLFF. CDR3 in DNA: TGTGCCAGCGGAAGACAGGGGTCTAATGAAAAACTGTTTTTT.

This rearrangement joins TRBV30 to TRBJ1-3, with 8 bases that match TRBD1. From germline, CDR1 is GTSNPN and CDR2 SVGIG (reference sequence). This CDR3 is built from 16 residues. Trimming at V came to 4 bases and at J to 0 bases, leaving 8 bases not matched to a gene. The DNA for the CDR3 is TGTGCCTGGACCCCGGGACAGGAGAGCTCTGGAAACACCATATATTTT. This codes for CAWTPGQESSGNTIYF.

The chain carries TRBV2 and TRBJ1-2; D is possibly TRBD1 (6 bases). Germline lookup yields CDR1 SNHLY and CDR2 FYNNEI. There are 14 residues in the CDR3. The V end was cut by 6 bases, the J end by 4 bases, with 15 bases between. CDR3 bases: TGTGCCAGCAGCGTCACAGGGAACCCCTATGGCTACACCTTC. Its protein is CASSVTGNPYGYTF. The entire variable domain, with the rest obtained from reference TRBV2 and TRBJ1-2, is as follows: EPEVTQTPSHQVTQMGQEVILRCVPISNHLYFYWYRQILGQKVEFLVSFYNNEISEKSEIFDDQFSVERPDGSNFTLKIRSTKLEDSAMYFCASSVTGNPYGYTFGSGTRLTVV.

This chain uses TRBV6-6 with TRBJ2-7; 7 nucleotides agree with TRBD1. The CDR3 consists of 15 residues. Germline lookup yields CDR1 MNHNY and CDR2 SVGAGI (reference sequence). Trimming cost V 0 bases and J 0 bases; bases outside gene matches: 2. The CDR3 loop reads CASSYSAGGSYEQYF. CDR3 nucleotide sequence: TGTGCCAGCAGTTACTCGGCAGGGGGCTCCTACGAGCAGTACTTC.

This clone appeared a single time. The chain links TRBV6-4 to TRBJ2-2, with 7 bases fitting TRBD1. The CDR3 is made up of 16 amino acids. Germline loops: CDR1 MRHNA, CDR2 SNTAGT. After removal of 2 bases from V and 5 bases from J, the junction contained 8 bases not matched to a gene. CDR3 coding DNA: TGTGCCAGCAGTGACCACGTAGGGGGCATAACCGGGGAGCTGTTTTTT. It is translated as CASSDHVGGITGELFF.

This clone was detected once. The chain combines TRBV28 with TRBJ1-1; no clear D. Germline V gene data show CDR1 as MDHEN and CDR2 as SYDVKM. CDR3 length equals 11 residues. V was clipped by 3 bases and J by 5 bases, with 4 bases between them. The CDR3 DNA sequence: TGTGCCAGCAGTTTCCCTACTGAAGCTTTCTTT. Translating it yields CASSFPTEAFF.

This chain links TRBV11-2 with TRBJ2-7, with 8 positions matching TRBD1. The ends lost 3 bases at V and 3 bases at J; junction bases unmatched: 1. Germline loops: CDR1 SGHAT, CDR2 FQNNGV. This CDR3 has 13 amino acids. This chain's CDR3 is CASSLDRDYEQYF. Written as DNA, the CDR3 is TGTGCCAGCAGCTTGGACAGGGACTACGAGCAGTACTTC.

The V and J genes are TRBV11-2 and TRBJ1-4; D remains unclear. V gave up 1 base and J gave up 5 bases, with 11 bases separating them. The germline V gene encodes CDR1 SGHAT and CDR2 FQNNGV. The CDR3 consists of 15 residues. Here the CDR3 DNA reads TGTGCCAGCAGCTTAGGAACGGCCTCGAATGAAAAACTGTTTTTT. This translates into CASSLGTASNEKLFF.

The chain joins TRBV7-9 to TRBJ2-5; D not certain. The CDR3 totals 12 residues. The ends were cut back, 4 bases at V and 4 bases at J, with 7 bases in the middle. Germline CDR1 SEHNR, CDR2 FQNEAQ (reference sequence). The CDR3 protein is CASSWKGETQYF. The DNA for the CDR3 is TGTGCCAGCAGCTGGAAGGGAGAGACCCAGTACTTC.

This chain uses TRBV4-1 with TRBJ2-2; 12 nucleotides align to TRBD2. The CDR3 totals 17 residues. The ends lost 2 bases at V and 1 base at J; junction bases unmatched: 2. From germline, CDR1 is MGHRA and CDR2 YSYEKL. CDR3 residues: CASSQLTSGRNTGELFF. The CDR3, as DNA: TGCGCCAGCAGCCAATTGACTAGCGGGAGGAACACCGGGGAGCTGTTTTTT.

The chain carries TRBV10-3 and TRBJ1-5; TRBD1 aligns across 9 bases. Germline V CDR1 and CDR2: ENHRY, SYGVKD. CDR3 length: 15 amino acids. Germline trimming cut 3 bases from V and 3 bases from J; bases unmatched to any gene: 3. CDR3 amino acids: CAISEQGAINQPQHF. The CDR3 coding sequence is TGTGCCATCAGTGAACAGGGGGCCATCAATCAGCCCCAGCATTTT.

The chain uses TRBV2 and TRBJ1-5; 9 nucleotides agree with TRBD1. CDR1 and CDR2 from the germline V gene are SNHLY and FYNNEI. This CDR3 spans 15 amino acids. Losses at the gene ends were 5 bases for V and 4 bases for J; bases not matched to a gene: 6. This CDR3 reads CASSIDRGFNQPQHF. The CDR3 nucleotides read TGTGCCAGCAGTATAGACAGGGGGTTTAATCAGCCCCAGCATTTT.

V gene TRBV7-9 combines with J gene TRBJ1-3, with D unresolved. Germline V gene lookup returns CDR1 SEHNR and CDR2 FQNEAQ (reference sequence). This CDR3 is 15 amino acids long. Trimming removed 4 bases from V and 2 bases from J, with 12 bases in between. The CDR3 spells CASSSRGGAGNTIYF. The CDR3 region has the DNA TGTGCCAGCAGCTCCCGAGGCGGGGCTGGAAACACCATATATTTT. Variable domain in full (rest from reference TRBV7-9 and TRBJ1-3): DTGVSQNPRHKITKRGQNVTFRCDPISEHNRLYWYRQTLGQGPEFLTYFQNEAQLEKSRLLSDRFSAERPKGSFSTLEIQRTEQGDSAMYLCASSSRGGAGNTIYFGEGSWLTVV.

The gene calls are TRBV16 and TRBJ1-4, with TRBD1 matching 11 bases. V was pared by 1 base and J by 8 bases, with 3 bases of the junction left unmatched. Germline loops: CDR1 KGHSY, CDR2 FQNENV. This CDR3 contains 15 residues. CDR3 DNA sequence: TGTGCCAGCAGCCAATACGGACAGGGGGCCGAAAAACTGTTTTTT. Encoded protein: CASSQYGQGAEKLFF. Using reference TRBV16 and TRBJ1-4 for the parts outside the CDR3, the full variable domain is GEEVAQTPKHLVRGEGQKAKLYCAPIKGHSYVFWYQQVLKNEFKFLISFQNENVFDETGMPKERFSAKCLPNSPCSLEIQATKLEDSAVYFCASSQYGQGAEKLFFGSGTQLSVL.

This clone was recorded once. V usage is TRBV5-5 and J usage is TRBJ1-1; 10 bases are a match to TRBD1. V shed 3 bases and J 4 bases; nucleotides not matched to a gene: 9. CDR3 size: 16 residues. CDR1 and CDR2 (germline): SGHKS, YYEKEE (reference sequence). CDR3 nucleotides: TGTGCCAGCAGCTCTCTCCGACAGGGGGCTGGCACTGAAGCTTTCTTT. Translating it yields CASSSLRQGAGTEAFF.

The count of this clone is one. The rearrangement joins TRBV7-6 to TRBJ1-2; D perhaps matches TRBD1 (6 bases). This CDR3 comprises 16 residues. With 1 base removed from V and 4 bases from J, the gap between germline ends came to 16 bases. CDR1 and CDR2 (germline): SGHVS, FNYEAQ. The CDR3 bases are TGTGCCAGCAGCTTAGATGAGGGAGGGGGGATCTATGGCTACACCTTC. This translates into CASSLDEGGGIYGYTF.

This rearrangement joins TRBV19 to TRBJ2-1; possibly TRBD2 for D (7 bases). Germline V gives CDR1 LNHDA, CDR2 SQIVND (reference sequence). The V gene lost 7 bases and the J gene lost 8 bases, with 21 bases spanning the gap. The CDR3 is 15 amino acids. DNA of the CDR3: TGTGCCAGTACTCCCATAGGGGGGGTAGGCCATGAGCAGTTCTTC. Amino acids: CASTPIGGVGHEQFF.

V is TRBV2 and J is TRBJ2-2; no clear D. Germline V gene sequence: CDR1 SNHLY, CDR2 FYNNEI. This CDR3 region has 13 residues. Trimming took 1 base from V and 13 from J, leaving 13 bases between them. Written as DNA, the CDR3 is TGTGCCAGCAGTGAAGACGGAATGTATCGGCTGTTTTTT. The encoded protein is CASSEDGMYRLFF.

The count of this clone is one. The chain has TRBV6-1 and TRBJ1-5; perhaps TRBD1 as D (5 bases). Per the germline V gene, CDR1 is MNHNS and CDR2 is SASEGT. Trimming removed 8 bases at V and 3 bases at J, with 14 bases between. The CDR3 spans 14 residues. The CDR3 here is CASGRQQNNQPQHF. The CDR3 bases are TGTGCCAGCGGGAGACAGCAAAACAATCAGCCCCAGCATTTT.

The chain joins TRBV18 to TRBJ2-7; D remains ambiguous. Trimming pared 1 base from V and 3 bases from J, leaving 4 bases between. The CDR3 is 12 amino acids. Per germline, CDR1 KGHSH and CDR2 LQKENI. The CDR3 loop reads CASSPQSYEQYF. In DNA form, the CDR3 reads TGTGCCAGCTCACCACAAAGCTACGAGCAGTACTTC.